The present T cell receptor (beta chain) was sequenced within a study of blood T cell repertoires in COVID-19. Only in-frame clones appear in the TCRdb table, and some are missing; sequencing was by immunoSEQ multiplex PCR. The table lists some 250,000 clones, around 80% of them singletons, with around 30% in the top ten. This TCR was recovered from a man between 35 and 55 years old with acute or convalescent COVID-19. Sequenced: peripheral blood.

CDR3 sequence: CASSAWTGEFRWNEQFF. CDR3 nucleotide sequence: TGTGCCAGCAGTGCCTGGACAGGGGAATTTCGTTGGAATGAGCAGTTCTTC. The rearrangement joins TRBV6-4 to TRBJ2-1; TRBD1 agrees at 9 bases. Per the germline V gene, CDR1 is MRHNA and CDR2 is SNTAGT. CDR3 length: 17 residues. The trim removed 4 bases at V and 7 bases at J, leaving 14 bases unmatched.